This T cell receptor (beta chain) was profiled in a study of blood T cell repertoires in COVID-19. Across the study: Acute and convalescent COVID-19 specimens originated in the United States, Italy and Spain. The analysed material was cDNA or gDNA that came from T cells, B-cell-depleted T cells, or PBMCs.

The V end lost 8 bases, the J end lost 6 bases, and 17 bases lay between the germline ends. CDR1 is MNHNY and CDR2 is SVGAGI in the germline V gene (reference sequence). The CDR3 runs 13 residues. In the authors' workflow: Amplification from reference gene primers served as the basis for estimated nucleated cell counts. TCRdb keeps only in-frame clones here, not all; method: immunoSEQ multiplex PCR. That table supplies the V and J calls and clone size; D and trimming were determined from the DNA. The sample holds around 99,000 clones; 80% are singletons and the top ten take around 4.2%. The genes are TRBV6-6 and TRBJ2-7; possibly TRBD1 for D (5 bases). This sequence originates from a human donor in a cohort sampled during active or convalescent COVID-19. The material sequenced was peripheral blood. Here the CDR3 DNA reads TGTGCCAGCTCTTTGGTAGGGGCGAGCGAGCAGTACTTC. Its translation: CASSLVGASEQYF.